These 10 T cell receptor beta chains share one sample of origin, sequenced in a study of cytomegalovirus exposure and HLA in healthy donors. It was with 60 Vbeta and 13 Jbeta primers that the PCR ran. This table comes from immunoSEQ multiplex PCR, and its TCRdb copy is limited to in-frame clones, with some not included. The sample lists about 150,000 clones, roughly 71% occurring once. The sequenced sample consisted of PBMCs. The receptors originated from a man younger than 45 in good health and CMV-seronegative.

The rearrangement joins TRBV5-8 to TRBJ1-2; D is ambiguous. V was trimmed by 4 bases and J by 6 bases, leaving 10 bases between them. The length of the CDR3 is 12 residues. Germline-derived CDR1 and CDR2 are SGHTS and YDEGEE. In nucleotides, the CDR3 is TGTGCCAGCAGCCCATTCCCAGATGGCTACACCTTC. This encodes CASSPFPDGYTF.

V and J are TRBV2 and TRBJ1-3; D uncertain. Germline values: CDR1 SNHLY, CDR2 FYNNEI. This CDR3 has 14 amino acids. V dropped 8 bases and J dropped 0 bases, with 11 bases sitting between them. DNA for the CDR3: TGTGCCAGCGGGCGTCAGCTCTCTGGAAACACCATATATTTT. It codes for CASGRQLSGNTIYF.

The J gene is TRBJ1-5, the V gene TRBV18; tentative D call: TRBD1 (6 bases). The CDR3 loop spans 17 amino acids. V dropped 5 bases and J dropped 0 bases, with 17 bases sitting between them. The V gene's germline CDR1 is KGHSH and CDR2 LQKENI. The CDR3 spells CASSSGGSDYSNQPQHF. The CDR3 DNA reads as TGTGCCAGCTCAAGTGGGGGCAGCGACTATAGCAATCAGCCCCAGCATTTT.

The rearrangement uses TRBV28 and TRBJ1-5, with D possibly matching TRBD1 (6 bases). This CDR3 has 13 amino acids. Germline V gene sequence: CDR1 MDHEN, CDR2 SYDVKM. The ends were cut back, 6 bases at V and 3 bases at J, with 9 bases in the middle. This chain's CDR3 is CASSTGFNQPQHF. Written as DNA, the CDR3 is TGTGCCAGCAGCACAGGGTTCAATCAGCCCCAGCATTTT.

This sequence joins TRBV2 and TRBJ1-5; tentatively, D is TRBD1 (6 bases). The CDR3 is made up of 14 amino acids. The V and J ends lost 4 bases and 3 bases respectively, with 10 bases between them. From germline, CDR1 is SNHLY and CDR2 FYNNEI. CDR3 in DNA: TGTGCCAGCAGTGGAGGGGGGGCCAATCAGCCCCAGCATTTT. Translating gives CASSGGGANQPQHF.

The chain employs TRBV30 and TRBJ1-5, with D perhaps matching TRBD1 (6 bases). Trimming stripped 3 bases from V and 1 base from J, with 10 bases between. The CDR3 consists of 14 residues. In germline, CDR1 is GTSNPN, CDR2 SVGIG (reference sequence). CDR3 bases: TGTGCCTGGAGGATCACAGGGAGCAATCAGCCCCAGCATTTT. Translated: CAWRITGSNQPQHF.

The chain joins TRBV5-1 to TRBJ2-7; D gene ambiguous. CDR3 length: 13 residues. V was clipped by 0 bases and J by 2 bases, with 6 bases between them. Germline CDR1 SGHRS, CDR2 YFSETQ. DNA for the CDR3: TGCGCCAGCAGCTTGGCCGCGGCCTACGAGCAGTACTTC. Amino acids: CASSLAAAYEQYF.

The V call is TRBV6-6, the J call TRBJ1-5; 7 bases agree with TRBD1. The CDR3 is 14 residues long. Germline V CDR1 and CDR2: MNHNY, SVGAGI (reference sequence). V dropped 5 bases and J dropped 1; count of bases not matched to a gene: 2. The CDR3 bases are TGTGCCAGCAGTCAGACAGGGAGCAATCAGCCCCAGCATTTT. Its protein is CASSQTGSNQPQHF.

CDR3 in DNA: TGCGCCAGCTCTCGAAGTCCAGGGCTAGCGGGAGGGCCGGGGAATGAGCAGTTCTTC. Its translation: CASSRSPGLAGGPGNEQFF. The chain links TRBV5-1 to TRBJ2-1; 12 bases line up with TRBD2. This CDR3 spans 19 amino acids. The germline gives CDR1 SGHRS, CDR2 YFSETQ. The J segment lost 7 bases and the V segment lost 7 bases, leaving 21 bases of the junction unmatched.

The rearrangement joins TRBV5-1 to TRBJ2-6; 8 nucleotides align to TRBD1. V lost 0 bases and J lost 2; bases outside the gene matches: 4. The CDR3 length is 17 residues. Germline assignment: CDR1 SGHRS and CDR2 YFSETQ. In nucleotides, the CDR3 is TGCGCCAGCAGCTTGGAGCAGGGGGCGACTGGGGCCAACGTCCTGACTTTC. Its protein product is CASSLEQGATGANVLTF. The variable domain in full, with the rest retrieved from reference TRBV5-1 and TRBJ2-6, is KAGVTQTPRYLIKTRGQQVTLSCSPISGHRSVSWYQQTPGQGLQFLFEYFSETQRNKGNFPGRFSGRQFSNSRSEMNVSTLELGDSALYLCASSLEQGATGANVLTFGAGSRLTVL.